A selection of T cell receptor beta chains follows, all from one sample in a study of blood T cells in healthy people across ages. In TCRdb, the 5' RACE reads were re-called with MiXCR into one record per CDR3 protein. The data contain around 580,000 distinct CDR3 sequences, around half of them singletons. Material for sequencing was blood. All receptors derive from a man at least 80 years old in good health. Both conserved end residues are part of each CDR3. The D gene is left open where the match is weak. Clone size, where shown, is once, few, many, or a class for clones that have expanded.

d_gene	v_gene	abundance	j_gene	CDR3aa	CDR3nt
TRBD2	TRBV4-3	-	TRBJ2-7	CASSQRTSASEQYF	TGCGCCAGCAGCCAAAGGACTAGCGCTTCCGAGCAGTACTTC
TRBD2	TRBV6-2/TRBV6-3	-	TRBJ2-1	CASPPPTSGGLNEQFF	TGTGCCAGCCCTCCACCCACTAGCGGGGGTCTCAATGAGCAGTTCTTC
-	TRBV7-2	few	TRBJ1-2	CASSLAGDYYSYTF	TGTGCCAGCAGCTTAGCCGGAGACTACTATAGCTACACCTTC
-	TRBV5-1	-	TRBJ1-1	CASSSQVGSTEAFF	TGCGCCAGCAGCTCACAGGTGGGGAGTACTGAAGCTTTCTTT
-	TRBV12-3/TRBV12-4	-	TRBJ1-2	CASSQFKGDKSNYGHTF	TGTGCCAGCAGTCAGTTCAAGGGGGACAAGTCTAACTATGGCCACACCTTC
-	TRBV10-3	-	TRBJ2-5	CAISYASGTQETQYF	TGTGCCATCAGTTACGCTTCCGGGACTCAAGAGACCCAGTACTTC
-	TRBV10-3	-	TRBJ2-7	CAISGEPYEQYF	TGTGCCATCAGCGGGGAGCCCTACGAGCAGTACTTC
-	TRBV11-2	-	TRBJ2-4	CASSPLGGLDIQYF	TGTGCCAGCAGCCCACTAGGTGGCCTGGACATTCAGTACTTC
-	TRBV5-1	-	TRBJ2-5	CASSLFSGHLRRETQYF	TGCGCCAGCAGCTTGTTCTCCGGACACTTAAGAAGGGAGACCCAGTACTTC
TRBD1	TRBV10-3	-	TRBJ2-2	CAISEPGQGNTGELFF	TGTGCCATCAGTGAGCCGGGACAGGGGAACACCGGGGAGCTGTTTTTT
-	TRBV7-9	many	TRBJ1-2	CASSPVEGGYTF	TGTGCCAGCAGCCCTGTCGAGGGAGGCTACACCTTC
TRBD1	TRBV9	few	TRBJ2-7	CASSVLGTGYNEQYF	TGTGCCAGCAGCGTACTCGGGACAGGGTATAACGAGCAGTACTTC
TRBD2	TRBV7-2	-	TRBJ2-1	CASSLTSGGFYNEQFF	TGTGCCAGCAGCTTGACTAGCGGGGGGTTTTACAATGAGCAGTTCTTC
TRBD2	TRBV4-3	few	TRBJ2-3	CASSPRLSGYDTQYF	TGCGCCAGCAGCCCTCGACTTAGCGGGTATGATACGCAGTATTTT
-	TRBV12-3/TRBV12-4	-	TRBJ2-3	CASSLAGTAGTDTQYF	TGTGCCAGCAGTCTCGCCGGGACTGCGGGCACAGATACGCAGTATTTT
-	TRBV6-6	many	TRBJ2-5	CASSYGGDLRETQYF	TGTGCCAGCAGTTACGGGGGCGACCTTCGGGAGACCCAGTACTTC
TRBD1	TRBV20-1	-	TRBJ2-7	CSARDGDRGNYEQYF	TGCAGTGCTAGAGATGGAGACAGGGGCAACTACGAGCAGTACTTC
TRBD2	TRBV5-1	-	TRBJ2-7	CASSSGRGTSSEQYF	TGCGCCAGCAGCTCGGGGAGGGGGACTAGCAGCGAGCAGTACTTC
TRBD1	TRBV29-1	-	TRBJ2-5	CSVEWETGVVRETQYF	TGCAGCGTTGAATGGGAGACAGGGGTCGTGCGAGAGACCCAGTACTTC
-	TRBV6-2/TRBV6-3	-	TRBJ2-3	CASSYGQPDTQYF	TGTGCCAGCAGTTATGGGCAGCCAGATACGCAGTATTTT
-	TRBV7-2	once	TRBJ1-6	CASSPSNGAGSSPLHF	TGTGCCAGCAGCCCATCTAATGGAGCGGGTAGTTCACCCCTCCACTTT
-	TRBV18	many	TRBJ2-5	CASSPRGDQETQYF	TGTGCCAGCAGCCCCCGCGGGGACCAAGAGACCCAGTACTTC
-	TRBV4-1	-	TRBJ2-7	CASSQADSSYEQYF	TGCGCCAGCAGCCAAGCTGACAGTTCCTACGAGCAGTACTTC
TRBD1	TRBV5-1	-	TRBJ1-4	CASSRSGQLNEKLFF	TGCGCCAGCAGCAGATCGGGACAGCTCAATGAAAAACTGTTTTTT
-	TRBV10-3	once	TRBJ1-2	CAISGPEGGYTF	TGTGCCATCAGCGGGCCTGAGGGGGGCTACACCTTC
-	TRBV29-1	many	TRBJ2-1	CSFRDLRWNEQFF	TGCAGCTTCCGGGACCTCCGATGGAATGAGCAGTTCTTC
-	TRBV15	-	TRBJ2-1	CATSRDLLSSYNEQFF	TGTGCCACCAGCAGAGATCTCCTTTCTTCCTACAATGAGCAGTTCTTC
TRBD2	TRBV3-1	-	TRBJ2-1	CASSQPLAGDYNEQFF	TGTGCCAGCAGCCAACCTCTAGCGGGAGACTACAATGAGCAGTTCTTC